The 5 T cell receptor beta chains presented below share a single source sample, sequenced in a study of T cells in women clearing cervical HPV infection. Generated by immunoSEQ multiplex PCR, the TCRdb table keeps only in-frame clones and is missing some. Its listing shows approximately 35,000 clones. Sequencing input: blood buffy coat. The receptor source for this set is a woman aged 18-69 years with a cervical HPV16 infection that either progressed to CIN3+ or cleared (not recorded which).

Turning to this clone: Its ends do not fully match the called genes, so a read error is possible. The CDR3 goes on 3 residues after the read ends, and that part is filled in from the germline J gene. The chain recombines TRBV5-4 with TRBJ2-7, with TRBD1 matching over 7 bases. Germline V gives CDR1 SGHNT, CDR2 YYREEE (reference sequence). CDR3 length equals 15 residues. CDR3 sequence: CASSLQGRASNEQYF. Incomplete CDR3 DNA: TGTGCCAGCAGCTTACAGGGGCGGGCCTCCAACGAG.

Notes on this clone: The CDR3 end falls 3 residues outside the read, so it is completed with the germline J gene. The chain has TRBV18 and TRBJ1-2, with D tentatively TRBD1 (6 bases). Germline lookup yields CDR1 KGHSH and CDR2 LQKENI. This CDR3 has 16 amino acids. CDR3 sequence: CASSRGLAGAYNDYTF. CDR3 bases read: TGTGCCAGCTCACGAGGACTAGCGGGGGCCTACAATGAC.

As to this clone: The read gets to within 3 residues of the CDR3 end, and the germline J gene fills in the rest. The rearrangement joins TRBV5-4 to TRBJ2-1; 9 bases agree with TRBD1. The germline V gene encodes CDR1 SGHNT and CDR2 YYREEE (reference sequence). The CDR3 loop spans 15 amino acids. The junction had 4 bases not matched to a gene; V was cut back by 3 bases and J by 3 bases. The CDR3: CASSSRQGDYNEQFF. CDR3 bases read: TGTGCCAGCAGCTCCCGACAGGGGGACTACAATGAG.

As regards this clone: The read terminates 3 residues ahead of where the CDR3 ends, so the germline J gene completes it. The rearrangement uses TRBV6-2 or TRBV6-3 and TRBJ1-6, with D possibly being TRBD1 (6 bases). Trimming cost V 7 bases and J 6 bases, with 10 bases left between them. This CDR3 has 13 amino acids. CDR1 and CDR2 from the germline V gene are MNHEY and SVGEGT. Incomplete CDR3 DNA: TGTGCCAGCAAGACAGGATTTAATTCACCC. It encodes CASKTGFNSP. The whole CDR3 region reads CASKTGFNSPLHF.

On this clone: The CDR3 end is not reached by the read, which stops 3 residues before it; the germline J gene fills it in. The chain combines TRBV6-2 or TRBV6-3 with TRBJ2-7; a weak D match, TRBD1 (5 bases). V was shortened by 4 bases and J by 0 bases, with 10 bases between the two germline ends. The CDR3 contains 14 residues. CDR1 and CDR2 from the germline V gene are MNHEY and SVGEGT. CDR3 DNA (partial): TGTGCCAGCAGTTGGACAACTTTCTCCTACGAG. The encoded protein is CASSWTTFSYE. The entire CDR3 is CASSWTTFSYEQYF.